The 8 T cell receptor beta chains listed next were all sequenced from one sample in a study of cytomegalovirus exposure and HLA in healthy donors. This PCR relied on a set of 60 Vbeta primers and 13 Jbeta primers. Assay used: immunoSEQ multiplex PCR; TCRdb lists only in-frame clones, some missing. The sample gives 200,000 to 250,000 clones, approximately 90% of which show up once; 0.9% to 1.1% is in the top ten. Sequencing used PBMCs. These receptor sequences come from a woman aged 18-29 years in good health and CMV-seronegative.

The genes are TRBV27 and TRBJ1-1, with TRBD1 identical over 10 bases. V shed 10 bases and J 4 bases; nucleotides not matched to a gene: 6. The CDR3 sequence is 13 residues long. CDR1 is MNHEY and CDR2 is SMNVEV in the germline V gene (reference sequence). Written as DNA, the CDR3 is TGTGCCACCCGACAGGGGGCAGGCACTGAAGCTTTCTTT. It translates to CATRQGAGTEAFF.

Written as DNA, the CDR3 is TGTGCCAGCAGCCCCCAAGTCACAGGGAGAAAAGGAGGCAATCAGCCCCAGCATTTT. It specifies CASSPQVTGRKGGNQPQHF. The J gene is TRBJ1-5, the V gene TRBV21-1; the table names TRBD1, a call not compared with the DNA. TRBV21-1 is a listed pseudogene. This CDR3 has 19 residues.

This clone was counted once. The V call is TRBV7-2, the J call TRBJ1-6; TRBD1 agrees at 7 bases. Germline CDR1 SGHTA, CDR2 FQGNSA. Germline trimming cut 6 bases from V and 7 bases from J; bases unmatched to any gene: 3. The CDR3 has 13 amino acids. DNA of the CDR3: TGTGCCAGCAGACGACAGGGAAATTCACCCCTCCACTTT. It translates to CASRRQGNSPLHF.

V gene TRBV19 combines with J gene TRBJ2-3; 8 nucleotides line up with TRBD2. Germline V gene lookup returns CDR1 LNHDA and CDR2 SQIVND (reference sequence). The CDR3 runs 16 residues. The V and J ends lost 3 bases and 4 bases, in that order; junction bases with no gene match: 9. In nucleotides, the CDR3 is TGTGCCAGTAGTATCGTGGGCGGGGGGATAGCAGATACGCAGTATTTT. Encoded protein: CASSIVGGGIADTQYF.

The chain employs TRBV9 and TRBJ2-3; 15 nucleotides match TRBD2. J was trimmed by 2 bases and V by 2 bases; bases with no gene match: 3. Germline CDR1 reads SGDLS; CDR2 reads YYNGEE. The CDR3 contains 17 residues. The CDR3 DNA reads TGTGCCAGCAGCGTTGGGACTAGCGGGGGGTTCACAGATACGCAGTATTTT. Residues: CASSVGTSGGFTDTQYF.

This chain uses TRBV6-5 with TRBJ2-1; D may be TRBD2 (5 bases). Trimming removed 0 bases at V and 5 bases at J, with 14 bases between. The CDR3 covers 16 residues. In germline, CDR1 is MNHEY, CDR2 SVGAGI. The CDR3 here is CASSYSSRALHNEQFF. The CDR3 nucleotides read TGTGCCAGCAGTTACTCTTCGAGGGCCTTACACAATGAGCAGTTCTTC.

The J gene is TRBJ2-7, the V gene TRBV14; TRBD2 agrees at 9 bases. Germline V CDR1 and CDR2: SGHDN, FVKESK. The junction had 6 bases not matched to a gene; V was cut back by 0 bases and J by 3 bases. The CDR3 has 16 amino acids. The CDR3 nucleotides read TGTGCCAGCAGCCAAGATATGACTAGCGGTTACTACGAGCAGTACTTC. This codes for CASSQDMTSGYYEQYF.

The rearrangement links TRBV4-1 to TRBJ2-7, with 10 bases aligning to TRBD2. Per germline, CDR1 MGHRA and CDR2 YSYEKL. Germline trimming cut 2 bases from V and 2 bases from J; bases unmatched to any gene: 3. The CDR3 has 15 residues. The CDR3 sequence is CASSQLAGEAYEQYF. The CDR3 DNA follows: TGCGCCAGCAGCCAACTAGCGGGAGAGGCCTACGAGCAGTACTTC.